This T cell receptor (beta chain) was captured in a study of early T cells in non-severe SARS-CoV-2 infection. Study information: From unsorted whole blood, bulk RNA was sequenced, and the chains remained unpaired. Study observations and caveats: Anti-spike CD8 specificities were favored by VDJdb matching, whose results missed private and CD4 specificities.

The CDR3 sequence is 15 residues long. Germline V CDR1 and CDR2: SGDLS, YYNGEE. The V gene end was trimmed by 4 bases and the J gene end by 4 bases; junction bases not matched to a gene: 8. Each single cDNA molecule received a unique molecular identifier. Via MiXCR, TCRdb re-called the 5' RACE reads, giving one row per CDR3 protein. Counted here are 70,000 to 85,000 distinct CDR3 sequences, roughly 12% occurring once; the ten biggest clones make up over 6%. This clonotype is labeled medium-sized. The antigen is undetermined. The chain recombines TRBV9 with TRBJ2-3; 8 bases agree with TRBD2. The clonotype originates from an adult who was a healthcare worker with PCR-confirmed SARS-CoV-2 infection or an uninfected control (not recorded which). Input material: whole blood. CDR3 loop: CASSPGNGRADTQYF. DNA for the CDR3: TGTGCCAGCAGCCCCGGTAACGGGAGGGCAGATACGCAGTATTTT.